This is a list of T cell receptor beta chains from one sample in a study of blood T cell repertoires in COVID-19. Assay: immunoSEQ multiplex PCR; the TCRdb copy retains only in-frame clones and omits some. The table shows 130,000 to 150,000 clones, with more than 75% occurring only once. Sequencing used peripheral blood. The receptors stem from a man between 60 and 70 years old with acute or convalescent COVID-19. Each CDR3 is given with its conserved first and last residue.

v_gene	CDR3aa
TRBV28	CASNSPYEQYF
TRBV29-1	CSTSGVGNEQFF
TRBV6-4	CASSPRREHNEQFF
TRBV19	CASSSFQGAYKNIQYF
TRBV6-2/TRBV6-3	CASSYGGGRTEAFF
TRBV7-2	CASSSPGQGNYGYTF
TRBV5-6	CASSRQHEQFF
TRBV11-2	CASSLEYSGNYEQYF
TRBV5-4	CASSLQGSSYNEQFF
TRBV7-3	CASSLKPDRVSGEAETQYF
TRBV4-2	CASSQGDRANYEQYF
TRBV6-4	CASSLDRAGANVLTF
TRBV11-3	CASSLMSYNEQFF
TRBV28	CASTPGTYYEQYF
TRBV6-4	CASGRGHEQFF
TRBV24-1	CATSDPVLSGESHEQFF
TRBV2	CASSAARYEQYF
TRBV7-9	CASSLDRGMYTEAFF
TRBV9	CASSSPSGSSYEQYF
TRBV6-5	CASSVRQVLGGEQYF
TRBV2	CASISGTGNSGNTIYF
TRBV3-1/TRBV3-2	CASSHSGFSNTGELFF
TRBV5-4	CASSPPQGKLSYNEQFF
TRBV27	CASSLEGEGYGYTF
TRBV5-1	CASSLLSIGTEAFF
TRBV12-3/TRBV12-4	CASSLTSLEQFF
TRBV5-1	CASRRASGIPIQFF
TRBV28	CASSSSGGTYEQYF
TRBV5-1	CASSYGTGENEKLFF
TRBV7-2	CASSAASGTYNEQFF